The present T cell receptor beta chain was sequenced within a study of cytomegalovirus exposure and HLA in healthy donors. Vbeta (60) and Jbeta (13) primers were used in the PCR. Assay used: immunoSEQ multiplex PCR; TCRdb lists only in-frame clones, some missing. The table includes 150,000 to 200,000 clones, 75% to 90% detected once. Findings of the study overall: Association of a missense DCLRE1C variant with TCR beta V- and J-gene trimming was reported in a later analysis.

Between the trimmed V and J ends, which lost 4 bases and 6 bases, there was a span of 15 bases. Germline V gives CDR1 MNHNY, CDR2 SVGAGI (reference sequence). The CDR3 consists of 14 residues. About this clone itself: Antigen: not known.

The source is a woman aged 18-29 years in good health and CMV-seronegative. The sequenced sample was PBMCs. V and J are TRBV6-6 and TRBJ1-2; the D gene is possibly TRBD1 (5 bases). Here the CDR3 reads CASSSSDSGHGYTF. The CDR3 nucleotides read TGTGCCAGCAGTTCATCCGACAGTGGCCATGGCTACACCTTC.